Listed below are T cell receptor beta chains from one sample, sequenced in a study of post-analysis software for immune sequencing data. Each CDR3 protein is one row after TCRdb ran MiXCR on the PCR reads. The table records a few hundred thousand distinct CDR3 sequences, around 33% of them present only once. The sample comprised blood. These receptors came from a girl between 5 and 17 years old with multiple sclerosis. CDR3s include the opening cysteine and the closing phenylalanine or tryptophan. D genes are given only for firm matches. Not every row has a clone size; where given, it reads once, few, many or a size class.

CDR3 DNA: TGCAGTGCTAGACCAGGGGGAGGAATAGATACGCAGTATTTT
CDR3 protein: CSARPGGGIDTQYF
J gene: TRBJ2-3
V gene: TRBV20-1
D gene: -
clone size: few

CDR3 DNA: TGCGCCAGCAGCCAAGATCCCCGCAGGGGAGGAAATCAGCCCCAGCATTTT
CDR3 protein: CASSQDPRRGGNQPQHF
J gene: TRBJ1-5
V gene: TRBV4-1
D gene: -
clone size: -

CDR3 DNA: TGCAGTGCTAGCTTGGCGGGGGCGTCCACAGATACGCAGTATTTT
CDR3 protein: CSASLAGASTDTQYF
J gene: TRBJ2-3
V gene: TRBV20-1
D gene: -
clone size: few

CDR3 DNA: TGCAGCGTTGAGGCTAGCGGGGGGGCTGCAGATACGCAGTATTTT
CDR3 protein: CSVEASGGAADTQYF
J gene: TRBJ2-3
V gene: TRBV29-1
D gene: TRBD2
clone size: -

CDR3 DNA: TGCAGTGCTATGGATGAGCAGTTCTTC
CDR3 protein: CSAMDEQFF
J gene: TRBJ2-1
V gene: TRBV20-1
D gene: -
clone size: few

CDR3 DNA: TGTGCCAGCAGCTTTTCAAGCCCGTCCCCTGCACTCAATGAGCAGTTCTTC
CDR3 protein: CASSFSSPSPALNEQFF
J gene: TRBJ2-1
V gene: TRBV7-9
D gene: -
clone size: few

CDR3 DNA: TGTGCCAGCAGCACACACAGGGGGTGGAGCTCCTACAATGAGCAGTTCTTC
CDR3 protein: CASSTHRGWSSYNEQFF
J gene: TRBJ2-1
V gene: TRBV7-6
D gene: TRBD1
clone size: -

CDR3 DNA: TGCAGTGCTAGAGGGACAGGGTGCTTTTTTTACGAGCAGTACTTC
CDR3 protein: CSARGTGCFFYEQYF
J gene: TRBJ2-7
V gene: TRBV20-1
D gene: TRBD1
clone size: -

CDR3 DNA: TGTGCCAGCAGCGCGGGACAGGGGGCAGGCGAGCAGTACTTC
CDR3 protein: CASSAGQGAGEQYF
J gene: TRBJ2-7
V gene: TRBV9
D gene: TRBD1
clone size: -

CDR3 DNA: TGCAGTGCTTGTCCGGACAGCGGCAACAATGAGCAGTTCTTC
CDR3 protein: CSACPDSGNNEQFF
J gene: TRBJ2-1
V gene: TRBV20-1
D gene: -
clone size: -

CDR3 DNA: TGTGCCAGCAGTCTCGACAGATGGCCCCAGCATTTT
CDR3 protein: CASSLDRWPQHF
J gene: TRBJ1-5
V gene: TRBV6-2/TRBV6-3
D gene: -
clone size: -

CDR3 DNA: TGTGCCAACAGTTTCGGGAGGGAGACCCAGTACTTC
CDR3 protein: CANSFGRETQYF
J gene: TRBJ2-5
V gene: TRBV28
D gene: TRBD2
clone size: -

CDR3 DNA: TGCAGTGCTAGGGAGGGTTTCTACAATGAGCAGTTCTTC
CDR3 protein: CSAREGFYNEQFF
J gene: TRBJ2-1
V gene: TRBV20-1
D gene: -
clone size: few

CDR3 DNA: TGTGCCAGCAGTACAGGGGAGGGTCAGCCCCAGCATTTT
CDR3 protein: CASSTGEGQPQHF
J gene: TRBJ1-5
V gene: TRBV6-6
D gene: TRBD1
clone size: -

CDR3 DNA: TGTGCCAGCAGTTCGCAACCGGGACGGGGCCACGAGCAGTACTTC
CDR3 protein: CASSSQPGRGHEQYF
J gene: TRBJ2-7
V gene: TRBV28
D gene: -
clone size: -

CDR3 DNA: TGCAGCGCCGAACCAGGGGGGAACACTGAAGCTTTCTTT
CDR3 protein: CSAEPGGNTEAFF
J gene: TRBJ1-1
V gene: TRBV29-1
D gene: TRBD1
clone size: -

CDR3 DNA: TGCGCCAGCAGCTTGAACAGGGGGCTGAGTCGGAATGAGCAGTTCTTC
CDR3 protein: CASSLNRGLSRNEQFF
J gene: TRBJ2-1
V gene: TRBV5-1
D gene: TRBD1
clone size: few

CDR3 DNA: TGTGCCAGCACCCTGACCCCGATCGGGACTGAAGCTTTCTTT
CDR3 protein: CASTLTPIGTEAFF
J gene: TRBJ1-1
V gene: TRBV6-2/TRBV6-3
D gene: -
clone size: -

CDR3 DNA: TGCGCCAGCAGCCAAGATCGGGGAGTGACAGGGTGGTCCTACGAGCAGTACTTC
CDR3 protein: CASSQDRGVTGWSYEQYF
J gene: TRBJ2-7
V gene: TRBV4-3
D gene: TRBD1
clone size: -

CDR3 DNA: TGTGCCAGCAGTTTTAGGAGGGGATCCACAGATACGCAGTATTTT
CDR3 protein: CASSFRRGSTDTQYF
J gene: TRBJ2-3
V gene: TRBV12-3/TRBV12-4
D gene: -
clone size: -

CDR3 DNA: TGCGCCAGCAGCCAAGGTCCAGGGAAGAACTATGGCTACACCTTC
CDR3 protein: CASSQGPGKNYGYTF
J gene: TRBJ1-2
V gene: TRBV4-3
D gene: -
clone size: few

CDR3 DNA: TGCGCCAGCAGCTCCGCATCGGACAGAGATACGCAGTATTTT
CDR3 protein: CASSSASDRDTQYF
J gene: TRBJ2-3
V gene: TRBV5-1
D gene: -
clone size: few

CDR3 DNA: TGTGCCAGCAGCTTAATGTTGTCAGCTACAGATACGCAGTATTTT
CDR3 protein: CASSLMLSATDTQYF
J gene: TRBJ2-3
V gene: TRBV7-3
D gene: -
clone size: -

CDR3 DNA: TGCGCCAGCAGCTTCGGACAGGTCTACAATGAGCAGTTCTTC
CDR3 protein: CASSFGQVYNEQFF
J gene: TRBJ2-1
V gene: TRBV5-1
D gene: TRBD1
clone size: few

CDR3 DNA: TGCAGCGTTGTGGCAGGGGGGAGCTCTGGGGCCAACGTCCTGACTTTC
CDR3 protein: CSVVAGGSSGANVLTF
J gene: TRBJ2-6
V gene: TRBV29-1
D gene: -
clone size: many

CDR3 DNA: TGTGCCAGCGGGCCCCAAGGCGAGCAGTACTTC
CDR3 protein: CASGPQGEQYF
J gene: TRBJ2-7
V gene: TRBV6-5
D gene: -
clone size: -

CDR3 DNA: TGCGCCAGCGGTATTTTTAGTAGCGGGCAAGAGACCCAGTACTTC
CDR3 protein: CASGIFSSGQETQYF
J gene: TRBJ2-5
V gene: TRBV5-1
D gene: TRBD2
clone size: -

CDR3 DNA: TGTGCCAGCAGCCGCCGACAGGGTCCGAGTGCGGCTTTCTTT
CDR3 protein: CASSRRQGPSAAFF
J gene: TRBJ1-1
V gene: TRBV4-2
D gene: TRBD1
clone size: -

CDR3 DNA: TGTGCCAGCAGCTCTACAGGGGGGGGAGAGACCCAGTACTTC
CDR3 protein: CASSSTGGGETQYF
J gene: TRBJ2-5
V gene: TRBV5-6
D gene: -
clone size: -

CDR3 DNA: TGCGCCAGCAGCCAGGGTGGAAGTTATGGCTGCACCTTC
CDR3 protein: CASSQGGSYGCTF
J gene: TRBJ1-2
V gene: TRBV4-3
D gene: -
clone size: -

CDR3 DNA: TGTGCCAGCAGTCAAACTTGGACTAGCGGGGGGGCGGGTGAGCAGTTCTTC
CDR3 protein: CASSQTWTSGGAGEQFF
J gene: TRBJ2-1
V gene: TRBV12-3/TRBV12-4
D gene: TRBD2
clone size: few

CDR3 DNA: TGTGCCAGCAGGTGGGATTTGAACACCGGGGAGCGGTTTTTT
CDR3 protein: CASRWDLNTGERFF
J gene: TRBJ2-2
V gene: TRBV6-2/TRBV6-3
D gene: -
clone size: -

CDR3 DNA: TGCGCCAGCAAGCGCGAGACAGGGGTCACTGAAGCTTTCTTT
CDR3 protein: CASKRETGVTEAFF
J gene: TRBJ1-1
V gene: TRBV5-1
D gene: TRBD1
clone size: -

CDR3 DNA: TGCGCCAGCACAGTGGGAGAGACCCAGTACTTC
CDR3 protein: CASTVGETQYF
J gene: TRBJ2-5
V gene: TRBV5-1
D gene: -
clone size: few

CDR3 DNA: TGTGCCAGCAGCCGCGGGGGCAGCCTTAATGAAAAACTGTTTTTT
CDR3 protein: CASSRGGSLNEKLFF
J gene: TRBJ1-4
V gene: TRBV5-6
D gene: -
clone size: -

CDR3 DNA: TGTGCTAGTGGTCTGGGGACTTTAATTTCGCATGAGCAGTTCTTC
CDR3 protein: CASGLGTLISHEQFF
J gene: TRBJ2-1
V gene: TRBV12-5
D gene: -
clone size: once

CDR3 DNA: TGTGCCAGCAGCTTAGTAGGGGAACGGACTGAAGCTTTCTTT
CDR3 protein: CASSLVGERTEAFF
J gene: TRBJ1-1
V gene: TRBV11-1
D gene: -
clone size: -

CDR3 DNA: TGTGCCAGAGGGACTAGCGGGGGGCTCCTGAGCTCCTACAATGAGCAGTTCTTC
CDR3 protein: CARGTSGGLLSSYNEQFF
J gene: TRBJ2-1
V gene: TRBV2
D gene: TRBD2
clone size: -

CDR3 DNA: TGTGCCAGCAGCTTAAGGGGGGGCCGAGACTACGAGCAGTACTTC
CDR3 protein: CASSLRGGRDYEQYF
J gene: TRBJ2-7
V gene: TRBV7-3
D gene: -
clone size: -

CDR3 DNA: TGCAGTGCTAAAGAGTTGGGGTCACCCCTCCACTTT
CDR3 protein: CSAKELGSPLHF
J gene: TRBJ1-6
V gene: TRBV20-1
D gene: -
clone size: -

CDR3 DNA: TGCAGTGCTAGAGACGAGACCGGGGGGAGGAACACAGATACGCAGTATTTT
CDR3 protein: CSARDETGGRNTDTQYF
J gene: TRBJ2-3
V gene: TRBV20-1
D gene: TRBD2
clone size: few

CDR3 DNA: TGCGCCAGCAGCTGGATAGGACAGGGGTGGTCTGGGGCCAACGTCCTGACTTTC
CDR3 protein: CASSWIGQGWSGANVLTF
J gene: TRBJ2-6
V gene: TRBV5-1
D gene: TRBD1
clone size: few

CDR3 DNA: TGTGCCAGCAGCTTAGTTTTGACTAGCGGGGGGGCCAGTACGAATGAGCAGTTCTTC
CDR3 protein: CASSLVLTSGGASTNEQFF
J gene: TRBJ2-1
V gene: TRBV7-9
D gene: TRBD2
clone size: few

CDR3 DNA: TGCAGTGCTTCGGACTACCCTAGCTCCTACAATGAGCAGTTCTTC
CDR3 protein: CSASDYPSSYNEQFF
J gene: TRBJ2-1
V gene: TRBV20-1
D gene: -
clone size: -

CDR3 DNA: TGTGCCAGCAGTTTAGCTAGGGGACTAGTGAGGGCTCGCAATGAGCAGTTCTTC
CDR3 protein: CASSLARGLVRARNEQFF
J gene: TRBJ2-1
V gene: TRBV12-3/TRBV12-4
D gene: TRBD2
clone size: few

CDR3 DNA: TGTGCCAGCAGTGAAGTAAGGAATGAAAAACTGTTTTTT
CDR3 protein: CASSEVRNEKLFF
J gene: TRBJ1-4
V gene: TRBV6-1
D gene: -
clone size: few

CDR3 DNA: TGTGCCAGCAGCACCAATAGGGGGACTGAAGCTTTCTTT
CDR3 protein: CASSTNRGTEAFF
J gene: TRBJ1-1
V gene: TRBV11-2
D gene: -
clone size: many

CDR3 DNA: TGTGCCAGCAGCTTAGAATTAACAGGGGCTTATGGCTACACCTTC
CDR3 protein: CASSLELTGAYGYTF
J gene: TRBJ1-2
V gene: TRBV7-2
D gene: TRBD1
clone size: few

CDR3 DNA: TGCGCCAGTAGCGGGGGGGCCTTGGATACGCAGTATTTT
CDR3 protein: CASSGGALDTQYF
J gene: TRBJ2-3
V gene: TRBV5-1
D gene: TRBD2
clone size: -

CDR3 DNA: TGCAGTGCACAGGACAGCTCCTACACCTTC
CDR3 protein: CSAQDSSYTF
J gene: TRBJ1-2
V gene: TRBV20-1
D gene: -
clone size: few

CDR3 DNA: TGTGCCAGCAGCTTAGGGGGCAGGGCAAGCTCCTACAATGAGCAGTTCTTC
CDR3 protein: CASSLGGRASSYNEQFF
J gene: TRBJ2-1
V gene: TRBV7-9
D gene: -
clone size: -

CDR3 DNA: TGTGCCAGCAGCTTAGGCGGCGGGGACACAGATACGCAGTATTTT
CDR3 protein: CASSLGGGDTDTQYF
J gene: TRBJ2-3
V gene: TRBV7-6
D gene: -
clone size: -